This T cell receptor beta chain comes out of a study of beta chain features in type 1 diabetes. Study-wide background: The patients were much like the healthy donors in age, gender and cell yields.

cDNA synthesis used the whole RNA isolate, giving expressed TCRB sequences. Some clones are missing from TCRdb's copy, which holds only in-frame ones; the method was immunoSEQ multiplex PCR. The sample lists hundreds of thousands of clones, about 15% occurring once. Cell sorting via CD45RO/CCR7/CD25/CD127/CD95/CD27 was performed to obtain CD4+ naive, central memory, regulatory and stem cell-like memory cells. Study results and caveats: TCRB CDR3s were moderately but significantly shorter in Type 1 diabetes patients in all four CD4+ subsets.

Worth noting for this clone: The antigen is unknown.

This CDR3 comprises 13 residues. Germline-derived CDR1 and CDR2 are MNHEY and SVGAGI. Trimming removed 6 bases at V and 5 bases at J, with 13 bases between. The receptor was derived from a man aged 25 to 40 in good health. This chain joins TRBV6-5 and TRBJ1-1, with D tentatively TRBD1 (5 bases). Input material: central memory CD4+ T cells from blood. The DNA of the CDR3 is TGTGCCAGCAGCTTTTTGGGGGGTACTGAAGCTTTCTTT. Amino acid sequence: CASSFLGGTEAFF.